A selection of T cell receptor beta chains follows, all from one sample in a study of early T cells in non-severe SARS-CoV-2 infection. TCRdb processed the 5' RACE reads anew with MiXCR; each CDR3 protein has one entry. The data hold about 58,000 distinct CDR3 sequences, with roughly 12% observed a single time. What was sequenced was whole blood. Receptors were obtained from an adult who was a healthcare worker with PCR-confirmed SARS-CoV-2 infection or an uninfected control (not recorded which). Both conserved end residues are trimmed from each CDR3. The order of the fields is J gene, V gene, CDR3 protein.

TRBJ2-1	TRBV9	ASSLGPPENEQF
TRBJ2-5	TRBV18	ASSLSDRRTETQY
TRBJ2-2	TRBV13	ASSRRQGHGELF
TRBJ2-3	TRBV6-1	ASNRLAGAPSTDTQY
TRBJ2-3	TRBV29-1	SVGAPVGTDTQY
TRBJ2-5	TRBV7-2	ASSMYQETQY
TRBJ2-6	TRBV5-8	ASSSGQVLKTGANVLT
TRBJ2-3	TRBV20-1	SARDRRVGLAGRSDTQY
TRBJ2-5	TRBV7-9	ASSLASGGEKTQY
TRBJ1-5	TRBV28	ASSAGQGGQPQH
TRBJ2-5	TRBV15	ATSRDQETQY
TRBJ2-7	TRBV2	ASRVGGSSYEQY
TRBJ2-7	TRBV11-2	ASSPISRVLKPYEQY
TRBJ2-7	TRBV3-1	ASSQGLAAAYEQY
TRBJ1-2	TRBV11-2	ASTQHLASMSDT
TRBJ1-1	TRBV5-1	ASSLEQMNTEAF
TRBJ1-1	TRBV28	ASSPGPSEAF
TRBJ2-1	TRBV11-2	ASSTNTGTSTYEQF
TRBJ2-5	TRBV28	ASSSTGYVETQY
TRBJ2-1	TRBV29-1	SVGSPESHEQF
TRBJ2-5	TRBV28	ASSLGQVGETQY
TRBJ1-2	TRBV5-1	ASSSRQNYGYT
TRBJ2-1	TRBV28	ATRPWSYNEQF
TRBJ2-7	TRBV27	ASSLGGSGYYEQY
TRBJ2-5	TRBV7-9	ASSSLGQGRETQY
TRBJ2-3	TRBV20-1	SARGGQKSTDTQY
TRBJ2-3	TRBV29-1	SLLGDGYSTDTQY
TRBJ1-1	TRBV7-3	ASSRTGGRDTEAF
TRBJ2-4	TRBV27	ASSPDRAKNIQY
TRBJ1-2	TRBV4-2	ASSHSTGGGGYT
TRBJ2-3	TRBV7-3	ASSSGGLQY
TRBJ2-7	TRBV19	ATPSRGRVSYEQY
TRBJ2-3	TRBV28	ASSFGGGLHTQY
TRBJ2-1	TRBV29-1	SAPNYGTPFYYNEQF
TRBJ1-6	TRBV5-1	ASSLSRSNSPLH
TRBJ2-6	TRBV12-3/TRBV12-4	ASSLVRGANVLT
TRBJ2-3	TRBV9	ASSAIISTDTQY
TRBJ2-5	TRBV28	ASSWGLAGGQETQY
TRBJ1-1	TRBV4-1	ASSLTGAGTEAF
TRBJ2-2	TRBV5-1	ASNVAGGDTGELF
TRBJ2-7	TRBV10-3	AIRTGQGNDEQY
TRBJ2-3	TRBV19	ASSIRDTQY
TRBJ2-7	TRBV7-8	ASSLVYASEQY
TRBJ1-2	TRBV27	ASSLLKPSRGDGYT